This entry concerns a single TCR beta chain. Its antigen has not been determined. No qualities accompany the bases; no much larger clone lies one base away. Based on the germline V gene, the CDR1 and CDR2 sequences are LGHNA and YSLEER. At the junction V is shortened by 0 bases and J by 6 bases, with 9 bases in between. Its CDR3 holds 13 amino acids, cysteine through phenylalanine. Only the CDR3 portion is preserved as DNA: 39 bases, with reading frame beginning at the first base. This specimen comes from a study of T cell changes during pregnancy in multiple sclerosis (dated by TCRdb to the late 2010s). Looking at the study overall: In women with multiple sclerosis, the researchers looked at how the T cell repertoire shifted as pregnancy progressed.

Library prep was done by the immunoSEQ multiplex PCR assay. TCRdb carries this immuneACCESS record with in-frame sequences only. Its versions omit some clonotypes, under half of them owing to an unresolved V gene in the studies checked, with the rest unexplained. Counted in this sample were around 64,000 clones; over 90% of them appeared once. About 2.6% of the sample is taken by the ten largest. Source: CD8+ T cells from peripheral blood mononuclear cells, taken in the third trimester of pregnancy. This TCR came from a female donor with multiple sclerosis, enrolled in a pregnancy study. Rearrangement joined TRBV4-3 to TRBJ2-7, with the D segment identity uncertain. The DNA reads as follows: TGCGCCAGCAGCCAAGATCTCGGTGGCGAGCAGTACTTC. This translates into CASSQDLGGEQYF.